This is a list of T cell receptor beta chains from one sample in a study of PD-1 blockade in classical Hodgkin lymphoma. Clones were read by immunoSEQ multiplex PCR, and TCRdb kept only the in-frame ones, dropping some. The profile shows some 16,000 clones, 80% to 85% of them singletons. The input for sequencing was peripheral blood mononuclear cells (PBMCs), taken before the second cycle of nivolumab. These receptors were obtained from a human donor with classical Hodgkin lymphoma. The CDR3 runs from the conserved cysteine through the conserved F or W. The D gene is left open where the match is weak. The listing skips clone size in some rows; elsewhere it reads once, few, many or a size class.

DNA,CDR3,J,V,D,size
TGTGCCAGCAGCGTAAGGGCGGTTCAGGGTGGGTTCGCTGAAGCTTTCTTT,CASSVRAVQGGFAEAFF,TRBJ1-1,TRBV9,NA,NA
TGTGCCAGCAGTGGGCAGGGGATTTACGAGCAGTACTTC,CASSGQGIYEQYF,TRBJ2-7,TRBV2,NA,once
TGCGCCAGCAGGATTAGCGCGAACACCGGGGAGCTGTTTTTT,CASRISANTGELFF,TRBJ2-2,TRBV10-1,NA,NA
TGTGCCAGCAAGCGTAGTGGGGACGGAAATGAGCAGTTCTTC,CASKRSGDGNEQFF,TRBJ2-1,TRBV2,NA,NA
TGTGCCTGGACCCTAGCGGGCTCTTGGTACGAGCAGTACTTC,CAWTLAGSWYEQYF,TRBJ2-7,TRBV30,TRBD2,NA
TGTGCCAGTAGGGGGGACGGTTACGAGCAGTACTTC,CASRGDGYEQYF,TRBJ2-7,TRBV27,NA,NA
TGTGCCAGCAGCCCAAGAAATCAGGGGGATGAAAAACTGTTTTTT,CASSPRNQGDEKLFF,TRBJ1-4,TRBV7-9,TRBD1,NA
TGTGCCAGCAGCTTTTTTGGGGGGAAAGGCGAGCAGTACTTC,CASSFFGGKGEQYF,TRBJ2-7,TRBV5-5,NA,NA
TGTGCCAGCTCACAATCCACAGGGAGTGAAGATACGCAGTATTTT,CASSQSTGSEDTQYF,TRBJ2-3,TRBV18,NA,NA
TGTGCCAGCAGTTTATTTGGGCTTACAAATGGCTACACCTTC,CASSLFGLTNGYTF,TRBJ1-2,TRBV28,NA,once
TGTGCCAGCAGCTTGGCAGGGGCTCCGAACACTGAAGCTTTCTTT,CASSLAGAPNTEAFF,TRBJ1-1,TRBV5-6,NA,NA
TGTGCAAGTCGCTTAGGTAGCGGGCAGGGGGAAACCTACGAGCAGTACTTC,CASRLGSGQGETYEQYF,TRBJ2-7,TRBV12-2,NA,NA
TGTGCTAGTGGTTTTCCGGCTAGCGGGGCCTACAATGAGCAGTTCTTC,CASGFPASGAYNEQFF,TRBJ2-1,TRBV12-5,TRBD2,NA
TGTGCCAGCAGTGTATCACAGGTTAACTACGAGCAGTACTTC,CASSVSQVNYEQYF,TRBJ2-7,TRBV2,NA,few
TGTGCCAGCAGCCCCCACTTCCTGCCCATCGTCCCCCTCCACTTT,CASSPHFLPIVPLHF,TRBJ1-6,TRBV7-9,NA,NA
TGTGCCAGCAGCTTGGAACAGGGTAGGACCACTGAAGCTTTCTTT,CASSLEQGRTTEAFF,TRBJ1-1,TRBV5-4,NA,once
TGCAGCGTTGATGCGGGAGGGACCGGGGAGCTGTTTTTT,CSVDAGGTGELFF,TRBJ2-2,TRBV29-1,TRBD2,once
TGTGCCAGCAGCTTAGGAGGAGGGAGGGCCGGGGAGACCCAGTACTTC,CASSLGGGRAGETQYF,TRBJ2-5,TRBV7-3,TRBD2,few
TGTGCCAGCAGCTTAGCGTCGGCGTCACATGGCTACACCTTC,CASSLASASHGYTF,TRBJ1-2,TRBV7-9,NA,NA
TGTGCCTGGAGTGTGATTGGAGGCGGCCGTGAAGCTTTCTTT,CAWSVIGGGREAFF,TRBJ1-1,TRBV30,NA,few
TGTGCCAGCAGTGACATCGGGACAGAAGATAGCAATCAGCCCCAGCATTTT,CASSDIGTEDSNQPQHF,TRBJ1-5,TRBV25-1,TRBD1,NA
TGTGCCAGCAGCTTTGGGACAGGGTTGAATGAGCAGTTCTTC,CASSFGTGLNEQFF,TRBJ2-1,TRBV11-2,TRBD1,NA
TGTGCCAGCAGTGAAGCGGGAGGGCCGGATACCGGGGAGCTGTTTTTT,CASSEAGGPDTGELFF,TRBJ2-2,TRBV2,TRBD2,NA
TGCGCCAGCAGCCAACTTGCCTGGACAGCGAACACTGAAGCTTTCTTT,CASSQLAWTANTEAFF,TRBJ1-1,TRBV4-1,NA,NA
TGTGCCAGCAGCTTGTTTGAGCGCTCTGGAAACACCATATATTTT,CASSLFERSGNTIYF,TRBJ1-3,TRBV5-6,NA,NA
TGCGCCAGCAGCCAAGGGACAGGGGGAACCTACGAGCAGTACTTC,CASSQGTGGTYEQYF,TRBJ2-7,TRBV4-1,TRBD1,once
TGCGCCAGCAGTTTCGCAGGGAGCTCTGGAAACACCATATATTTT,CASSFAGSSGNTIYF,TRBJ1-3,TRBV5-1,NA,NA
TGCGCCAGCAGCCAAGGGGTTGATGCTAACTATGGCTACACCTTC,CASSQGVDANYGYTF,TRBJ1-2,TRBV4-1,NA,NA
TGTGCCCGCCCTAATACCGCGGCCGGAGGCTACACCTTC,CARPNTAAGGYTF,TRBJ1-2,TRBV30,NA,NA
TGTGCCAGTAACCGGGACAGTAATTCACCCCTCCACTTT,CASNRDSNSPLHF,TRBJ1-6,TRBV7-9,TRBD1,NA
TGTGCCAGCAGTTTACGCCAGCTAGAAGCTTTCTTT,CASSLRQLEAFF,TRBJ1-1,TRBV28,NA,NA
TGCAGCGTCCGACGGGGGCAGGACTATGGCTACACCTTC,CSVRRGQDYGYTF,TRBJ1-2,TRBV29-1,NA,NA
TGTGCCAGCAGAGTACGGACAGGGTACACCGGGGAGCTGTTTTTT,CASRVRTGYTGELFF,TRBJ2-2,TRBV6-5,TRBD1,NA
TGTGCCAGCAGCCACCGGGACTCCCCTGGGGAGCAGTACTTC,CASSHRDSPGEQYF,TRBJ2-7,TRBV4-2,NA,NA
TGTGCCAGCTCTAGAGGGCAGGGGGCATATCAGCCCCAGCATTTT,CASSRGQGAYQPQHF,TRBJ1-5,TRBV27,TRBD1,NA
TGTGCCAGCAGTCCAGGGAGTGAAGCTTTCTTT,CASSPGSEAFF,TRBJ1-1,TRBV25-1,NA,NA
TGTGCCAGCAGCCACCGGACCTACTACAATGAGCAGTTCTTC,CASSHRTYYNEQFF,TRBJ2-1,TRBV27,NA,NA
TGTGCCAGCAGTGAAGACAGGGCTCAGCCCCAGCATTTT,CASSEDRAQPQHF,TRBJ1-5,TRBV6-1,NA,NA
TGTGCCAGCAGTTATGGCACTGAAGCTTTCTTT,CASSYGTEAFF,TRBJ1-1,TRBV6-6,NA,once
TGTGCCAGCAGTGAATTAGCGGGGGTACAAGAGACCCAGTACTTC,CASSELAGVQETQYF,TRBJ2-5,TRBV2,TRBD2,NA
TGCAGCGCAACGTACAGGTCTAGCACAGATACGCAGTATTTT,CSATYRSSTDTQYF,TRBJ2-3,TRBV29-1,NA,NA
TGTGCCAGTACAAACCGGGACGACAAGTACTTC,CASTNRDDKYF,TRBJ2-5,TRBV11-2,NA,NA
TGTGCCAGCAGTTTGGGAGGAGCGGGAGGCTACAATGAGCAGTTCTTC,CASSLGGAGGYNEQFF,TRBJ2-1,TRBV28,TRBD2,NA
TGTGCCAGTAGTTCAAGACAGGGGCGTATGGACTACACCTTC,CASSSRQGRMDYTF,TRBJ1-2,TRBV19,TRBD1,once
TGTGCCAGCTCACCACCGGGCAGAGGGGCCTACGAGCAGTACTTC,CASSPPGRGAYEQYF,TRBJ2-7,TRBV18,NA,NA
TGTGCCAGCAGCCTCCCTGGATACGAGCAGTACTTC,CASSLPGYEQYF,TRBJ2-7,TRBV9,NA,NA
TGTGCCAGCAGCCCCTTAGGACTAGCGGGGTCCTACGAGCAGTACTTC,CASSPLGLAGSYEQYF,TRBJ2-7,TRBV14,TRBD2,NA
TGTGCCTGGAGTGGACTAGCGGGAGGCCAGGGGGTTGAGACCCAGTACTTC,CAWSGLAGGQGVETQYF,TRBJ2-5,TRBV30,TRBD2,few
TGTGCCAGCAGTTTAGAATCGAGGATCGGCGAGCAGTACTTC,CASSLESRIGEQYF,TRBJ2-7,TRBV27,NA,once
TGTGCCATCAGTGAGTCAACCACCGCTAATCAGCCCCAGCATTTT,CAISESTTANQPQHF,TRBJ1-5,TRBV10-3,NA,NA
TGTGCCACGGGAAGACTAGCCGATCCCTACGAGCAGTACTTC,CATGRLADPYEQYF,TRBJ2-7,TRBV28,TRBD2,NA
TGTGCCAGCAGCCTCAGGGTAGGGGGAAATCAGCCCCAGCATTTT,CASSLRVGGNQPQHF,TRBJ1-5,TRBV28,NA,NA